This T cell receptor beta chain was retrieved from a study of shared clonotypes between healthy human individuals. The germline V gene has CDR1 SGHDT and CDR2 YYEEEE. The length of the CDR3 is 14 residues. The ends lost 5 bases at V and 3 bases at J; junction bases unmatched: 5. On this clone itself: What it binds is unknown.

Deep was the level used in running the assay. Clones were read by immunoSEQ multiplex PCR, and TCRdb kept only the in-frame ones, dropping some. The data show around 1.9 million clones, roughly 91% seen once. Naive CD8 cells lacked CD45RO, underwent positive selection for CCR7 and left out terminally differentiated effector memory CD45RA+ cells. Overall study results and limits: Donor scarcity curtailed the genetic and exposure-history diversity represented herein. Shared clonotypes across all four donors exceeded non-shared ones in generation probability. The study found about 5% of naive CD4 clonotypes shared across a few donors.

The chain carries TRBV5-6 and TRBJ2-7, with 10 bases fitting TRBD1. Sequencing used naive CD8+ T cells from PBMCs. The clonotype originates from a young man in good health. Some clones in this sample may be carry-over from other donors' samples. DNA of the CDR3: TGTGCCAGCAGTTTCGACAGGGGGCTCTACGAGCAGTACTTC. Amino acids: CASSFDRGLYEQYF. The whole variable domain, filled in from reference TRBV5-6 and TRBJ2-7, reads DAGVTQSPTHLIKTRGQQVTLRCSPKSGHDTVSWYQQALGQGPQFIFQYYEEEERQRGNFPDRFSGHQFPNYSSELNVNALLLGDSALYLCASSFDRGLYEQYFGPGTRLTVT.